This paragraph covers one T cell receptor (beta chain) sequence. Its antigen is unidentified. The data were obtained in a study of long-term antiretroviral therapy in people with HIV. Study-wide context: Sampling started about a decade before the 2015 immediate-ART recommendation. General study points: Clones that had undergone expansion before ART prevailed in the repertoire throughout all time points. Compared with controls, HIV repertoires showed narrower CDR3 length ranges.

Each HIV participant was treated in the United States. The authors ran the immunoSEQ assay, v3.0, at survey level. Libraries were prepared by immunoSEQ multiplex PCR; TCRdb keeps only in-frame clonotypes and omits some of them. The table lists approximately 22,000 clones, about 85% of them singletons. Germline V gene sequence: CDR1 SGHAT, CDR2 FQDESV (reference sequence). This CDR3 spans 16 amino acids. With V trimmed by 5 bases and J by 3 bases, 7 bases remained unmatched. The sequencing here drew on unsorted PBMCs, taken 1.9 years after starting antiretroviral therapy. The chain has TRBV11-1 and TRBJ2-1, with 10 nucleotides matching TRBD2. This clonotype was sampled from a woman aged 45-60 years with HIV. The CDR3 loop reads CASSLPSGGDYNEQFF. The CDR3 DNA follows: TGTGCCAGCAGCCTACCTAGCGGGGGCGACTACAATGAGCAGTTCTTC. The full variable domain, completed using reference TRBV11-1 and TRBJ2-1, is EAEVAQSPRYKITEKSQAVAFWCDPISGHATLYWYRQILGQGPELLVQFQDESVVDDSQLPKDRFSAERLKGVDSTLKIQPAELGDSAMYLCASSLPSGGDYNEQFFGPGTRLTVL.